This is a list of T cell receptor beta chains from one sample in a study of cytotoxic CD8 clonotypes in ibrutinib-treated CLL. The method was immunoSEQ multiplex PCR; TCRdb's version includes in-frame clones alone and lacks a portion of them. This sample carries hundreds of thousands of clones, around four fifths of them seen once, and the ten largest clones take under 8.5%. This specimen consisted of PBMCs, obtained before ibrutinib treatment. These TCRs come from a human donor with chronic lymphocytic leukemia. CDR3s include the opening cysteine and the closing phenylalanine or tryptophan. The D gene is left open where the match is weak. Expanded clones get a size class; other rows say once, few or many, or leave the size out.

v_gene	abundance	d_gene	j_gene	CDR3aa	CDR3nt
TRBV11-3	-	-	TRBJ2-1	CASSRDTGYNEQFF	TGTGCCAGCAGCCGTGATACAGGATACAATGAGCAGTTCTTC
TRBV6-6	-	-	TRBJ1-1	CASSYPDRNTEAFF	TGTGCCAGCAGTTACCCTGACAGGAACACTGAAGCTTTCTTT
TRBV25-1	-	-	TRBJ1-2	CASSEAGTKGSGGYTF	TGTGCCAGCAGTGAAGCGGGAACCAAGGGTTCGGGTGGCTACACCTTC
TRBV7-2	-	-	TRBJ1-1	CASSFDFRDTEAFF	TGTGCCAGCAGCTTCGATTTTAGGGACACTGAAGCTTTCTTT
TRBV5-4	-	TRBD2	TRBJ2-2	CASSLDPSGTTGELFF	TGTGCCAGCAGCTTGGATCCTAGCGGGACCACCGGGGAGCTGTTTTTT
TRBV4-3	-	TRBD1	TRBJ2-2	CATRQGALTGELFF	TGCGCCACCCGACAGGGGGCATTAACCGGGGAGCTGTTTTTT
TRBV15	-	-	TRBJ1-1	CATSRDTGGRTEAFF	TGTGCCACCAGCAGAGATACGGGGGGTAGAACTGAAGCTTTCTTT
TRBV6-4	few	-	TRBJ1-5	CASSDPRKPQHF	TGTGCCAGCAGTGACCCCCGAAAACCCCAGCATTTT
TRBV18	-	-	TRBJ1-2	CASSPTRGFNYGYTF	TGTGCCAGCTCACCAACTAGGGGTTTTAACTATGGCTACACCTTC
TRBV9	-	-	TRBJ2-1	CASSAQGLEQFF	TGTGCCAGCAGCGCTCAAGGACTCGAGCAGTTCTTC
TRBV4-2	-	TRBD1	TRBJ1-2	CASSQVDRGDYGYTF	TGTGCCAGCAGCCAAGTTGACAGGGGAGACTATGGCTACACCTTC
TRBV5-1	-	-	TRBJ1-2	CASGGRSEYGYTF	TGCGCCAGCGGGGGAAGGTCCGAGTATGGCTACACCTTC
TRBV18	-	-	TRBJ1-1	CASSHSGTNTEAFF	TGTGCCAGCTCTCACAGCGGAACTAACACTGAAGCTTTCTTT
TRBV7-8	-	-	TRBJ2-7	CASSLDGISYEQYF	TGTGCCAGCAGCTTAGACGGGATCTCCTACGAGCAGTACTTC
TRBV28	few	-	TRBJ1-1	CASTGRYEAFF	TGTGCCAGCACTGGGAGGTACGAAGCTTTCTTT
TRBV27	-	-	TRBJ1-4	CASRGTAGEKLFF	TGTGCCAGCCGAGGGACTGCTGGAGAAAAACTGTTTTTT
TRBV10-1	once	TRBD1	TRBJ1-1	CASSATTGVGSTEAFF	TGCGCCAGCAGTGCCACAACAGGGGTTGGGTCCACTGAAGCTTTCTTT
TRBV2	-	-	TRBJ2-2	CASSGWGRGFTGTGELFF	TGTGCCAGCAGCGGCTGGGGGCGAGGATTTACCGGGACCGGGGAGCTGTTTTTT
TRBV7-6	few	TRBD1	TRBJ2-4	CASSLASTGWNIQYF	TGTGCCAGCAGCTTAGCCTCGACAGGGTGGAACATTCAGTACTTC
TRBV4-3	-	-	TRBJ2-7	CASSQGDSYEQYF	TGCGCCAGCAGCCAAGGGGACTCCTACGAGCAGTACTTC
TRBV11-2	-	-	TRBJ2-7	CASSLDSGSYEQYF	TGTGCCAGCAGCTTGGACAGTGGTTCCTACGAGCAGTACTTC
TRBV9	-	TRBD2	TRBJ2-2	CASSVSGRGELFF	TGTGCCAGCAGCGTTAGCGGGAGAGGGGAGCTGTTTTTT